Following are 10 T cell receptor beta chains from one sample sequenced in a study of shared clonotypes between healthy human individuals. The protocol was immunoSEQ multiplex PCR, while the TCRdb copy is restricted to in-frame clones and leaves out a portion. The data contain about 2.3 million clones, roughly 93% of them singletons. Sequencing was done on a sample of naive CD4+ T cells from PBMCs. Subset specified: CD45RA+ positively selected. The origin of the receptors is a man aged 18 to 30 in good health. Some clones in this sample may be carry-over from other donors' samples.

The genes are TRBV11-3 and TRBJ2-5; tentative D call: TRBD1 (6 bases). CDR1 and CDR2 (germline): SGHNT, YENEEA. The germline V and J ends were trimmed by 5 bases and 5 bases, with 15 bases remaining between them. This CDR3 region has 14 residues. DNA for the CDR3: TGTGCCAGCAGCCCAGGGGCAGCCAGGGAGACCCAGTACTTC. It specifies CASSPGAARETQYF.

The chain carries TRBV30 and TRBJ1-1; 8 bases align to TRBD1. After removal of 2 bases from V and 5 bases from J, the junction contained 4 bases not matched to a gene. Germline V CDR1 and CDR2: GTSNPN, SVGIG (reference sequence). This CDR3 contains 13 residues. The CDR3 DNA is TGTGCCTGGAGTTTCAGGGGGCGGACTGAAGCTTTCTTT. Protein: CAWSFRGRTEAFF.

The chain recombines TRBV5-1 with TRBJ2-1, with 11 nucleotides matching TRBD2. The CDR3 covers 16 residues. With 4 bases clipped from V and 4 bases from J, the junction kept 7 bases outside the gene matches. Germline V lookup: CDR1 SGHRS, CDR2 YFSETQ. The CDR3 spells CASSNVAGGSYNEQFF. In DNA form, the CDR3 reads TGCGCCAGCAGCAACGTAGCGGGAGGGTCTTACAATGAGCAGTTCTTC.

This chain connects TRBV6-4 to TRBJ2-7; D is possibly TRBD1 (5 bases). This CDR3 has 14 amino acids. V dropped 5 bases and J dropped 2 bases, with 13 bases sitting between them. From germline, CDR1 is MRHNA and CDR2 SNTAGT. The CDR3 loop reads CASSLDRGPYEQYF. Written as DNA, the CDR3 is TGTGCCAGCAGTCTTGATAGGGGCCCCTACGAGCAGTACTTC.

The rearrangement links TRBV29-1 to TRBJ2-2; D gene unclear. CDR3 length equals 13 residues. Trimming removed 4 bases at V and 4 bases at J, with 10 bases between. Germline values: CDR1 SQVTM, CDR2 ANQGSEA. Here the CDR3 reads CSVGVVSTGELFF. The CDR3 DNA sequence: TGCAGCGTTGGGGTAGTAAGCACCGGGGAGCTGTTTTTT.

J is TRBJ1-5 and V is TRBV30; D gene uncertain. This CDR3 is 13 amino acids long. CDR1 and CDR2 (germline): GTSNPN, SVGIG (reference sequence). The V end was cut by 1 base, the J end by 6 bases, with 10 bases between. The CDR3 spells CAWSGGNGQPQHF. As DNA, the CDR3 is TGTGCCTGGAGTGGGGGAAATGGTCAGCCCCAGCATTTT. The full variable domain, in which reference TRBV30 and TRBJ1-5 provide the parts outside the CDR3, is SQTIHQWPATLVQPVGSPLSLECTVEGTSNPNLYWYRQAAGRGLQLLFYSVGIGQISSEVPQNLSASRPQDRQFILSSKKLLLSDSGFYLCAWSGGNGQPQHFGDGTRLSIL.

The chain is built from TRBV5-1 and TRBJ2-4; possibly TRBD1 for D (6 bases). CDR3 length equals 16 residues. The germline V gene encodes CDR1 SGHRS and CDR2 YFSETQ. Trimming left V 5 bases short and J 0 bases short, with 15 bases between. DNA of the CDR3: TGCGCCAGCAGTAAGAGGGACACACTAGCCAAAAACATTCAGTACTTC. Its translation: CASSKRDTLAKNIQYF.

This rearrangement joins TRBV5-1 to TRBJ2-1, with 7 bases fitting TRBD1. CDR1 and CDR2 (germline): SGHRS, YFSETQ. This CDR3 has 16 residues. V lost 6 bases to trimming and J lost 4 bases; unmatched junction nucleotides: 13. In DNA, the CDR3 is TGCGCCAGCACCAAAGGGGGCCAGTTAGCTTACAATGAGCAGTTCTTC. This codes for CASTKGGQLAYNEQFF.

The chain has TRBV28 and TRBJ1-5; possible D gene TRBD1, 5 bases. Per germline, CDR1 MDHEN and CDR2 SYDVKM. CDR3 length: 15 residues. The V gene lost 4 bases and the J gene lost 0 bases, with 10 bases spanning the gap. The CDR3, as DNA: TGTGCCAGCAGTTCGGGACGGTATAGCAATCAGCCCCAGCATTTT. This sequence encodes CASSSGRYSNQPQHF.

This chain connects TRBV5-1 to TRBJ2-7; 10 bases align to TRBD2. Germline CDR1 is SGHRS and CDR2 is YFSETQ. After removal of 1 base from V and 0 bases from J, the junction contained 13 bases not matched to a gene. This CDR3 comprises 19 residues. Written as DNA, the CDR3 is TGCGCCAGCAGCTTGTATCCCGCCCTAGCGGGAGTGATCTCCTACGAGCAGTACTTC. This encodes CASSLYPALAGVISYEQYF.